The rows below give T cell receptor beta chains drawn from one sample of a study of blood T cell repertoires in COVID-19. Generated by immunoSEQ multiplex PCR, the TCRdb table keeps only in-frame clones and is missing some. The table lists 200,000 to 250,000 clones, roughly nine tenths of them singletons, with around 2.2% in the top ten. Source material: peripheral blood. These receptor sequences come from a woman aged 45-60 years with acute or convalescent COVID-19. Both conserved end residues are part of each CDR3. The D gene is left open where the match is weak. Clone size is not always given. Where it is, it says once, few, many or a class for expanded clones.

j_call: TRBJ2-5
cdr3_length: 14
clone_size: .
d_call: .
v_call: TRBV11-2
cdr3_aa: CASSSAGVGETQYF
cdr3_nt: TGTGCCAGCAGCTCAGCCGGGGTCGGGGAGACCCAGTACTTC

j_call: TRBJ1-6
cdr3_length: 16
clone_size: .
d_call: .
v_call: TRBV19
cdr3_aa: CASSMRVLAYNSPLHF
cdr3_nt: TGTGCCAGTAGTATGAGGGTCCTTGCCTATAATTCACCCCTCCACTTT

j_call: TRBJ2-1
cdr3_length: 14
clone_size: .
d_call: .
v_call: TRBV29-1
cdr3_aa: CSVVSRGSFDEQFF
cdr3_nt: TGCAGCGTGGTCTCTCGAGGGAGCTTCGATGAGCAGTTCTTC

j_call: TRBJ2-2
cdr3_length: 15
clone_size: .
d_call: TRBD2
v_call: TRBV7-2
cdr3_aa: CASSTRTSGTGELFF
cdr3_nt: TGTGCCAGCAGCACCCGGACTAGCGGCACCGGGGAGCTGTTTTTT

j_call: TRBJ1-6
cdr3_length: 13
clone_size: .
d_call: .
v_call: TRBV2
cdr3_aa: CATDQGTYSPLHF
cdr3_nt: TGTGCCACCGACCAGGGGACCTATTCACCCCTCCACTTT

j_call: TRBJ2-7
cdr3_length: 13
clone_size: .
d_call: TRBD1
v_call: TRBV12-3/TRBV12-4
cdr3_aa: CASTPGQTYEQYF
cdr3_nt: TGTGCCAGCACTCCGGGACAGACCTACGAGCAGTACTTC

j_call: TRBJ2-7
cdr3_length: 14
clone_size: .
d_call: .
v_call: TRBV9
cdr3_aa: CASLRDSTTYEQYF
cdr3_nt: TGTGCCAGCTTGCGGGACTCTACAACCTACGAGCAGTACTTC

j_call: TRBJ1-2
cdr3_length: 16
clone_size: .
d_call: TRBD1
v_call: TRBV27
cdr3_aa: CASSLFWTGGAGGYTF
cdr3_nt: TGTGCCAGCAGTTTGTTCTGGACAGGGGGCGCAGGGGGCTACACCTTC

j_call: TRBJ2-5
cdr3_length: 15
clone_size: .
d_call: TRBD2
v_call: TRBV7-2
cdr3_aa: CASSPRLGGQETQYF
cdr3_nt: TGTGCCAGCAGCCCCCGACTGGGAGGGCAAGAGACCCAGTACTTC

j_call: TRBJ2-3
cdr3_length: 17
clone_size: .
d_call: .
v_call: TRBV6-1
cdr3_aa: CASSEGVGGFSTDTQYF
cdr3_nt: TGTGCCAGCAGTGAAGGGGTAGGCGGGTTCAGCACAGATACGCAGTATTTT

j_call: TRBJ1-2
cdr3_length: 10
clone_size: few
d_call: .
v_call: TRBV30
cdr3_aa: CAWSARAMTF
cdr3_nt: TGTGCCTGGAGTGCCCGCGCCATGACCTTC

j_call: TRBJ1-1
cdr3_length: 16
clone_size: .
d_call: TRBD1
v_call: TRBV5-1
cdr3_aa: CASSSDRGFWNTEAFF
cdr3_nt: TGCGCCAGCAGCTCGGACAGGGGGTTTTGGAACACTGAAGCTTTCTTT

j_call: TRBJ2-1
cdr3_length: 17
clone_size: .
d_call: TRBD2
v_call: TRBV6-2/TRBV6-3
cdr3_aa: CASSYSGLAGERNEQFF
cdr3_nt: TGTGCCAGCAGTTACTCAGGACTAGCGGGAGAGCGCAATGAGCAGTTCTTC

j_call: TRBJ2-5
cdr3_length: 16
clone_size: .
d_call: .
v_call: TRBV4-3
cdr3_aa: CASSPGLETARWTQYF
cdr3_nt: TGCGCCAGCAGCCCCGGACTGGAAACCGCGCGTTGGACCCAGTACTTC

j_call: TRBJ2-3
cdr3_length: 13
clone_size: .
d_call: .
v_call: TRBV29-1
cdr3_aa: CSVVPPYTDTQYF
cdr3_nt: TGCAGCGTTGTCCCCCCTTATACAGATACGCAGTATTTT

j_call: TRBJ2-5
cdr3_length: 12
clone_size: .
d_call: .
v_call: TRBV5-1
cdr3_aa: CASRGSEETQYF
cdr3_nt: TGCGCCAGCAGAGGTAGCGAAGAGACCCAGTACTTC

j_call: TRBJ2-7
cdr3_length: 15
clone_size: .
d_call: .
v_call: TRBV18
cdr3_aa: CASSPTGPYAYEQYF
cdr3_nt: TGTGCCAGCTCACCGACAGGACCCTATGCCTACGAGCAGTACTTC

j_call: TRBJ1-6
cdr3_length: 16
clone_size: once
d_call: .
v_call: TRBV2
cdr3_aa: CASSRALFSYNSPLHF
cdr3_nt: TGTGCCAGCAGTCGAGCCCTATTCTCCTATAATTCACCCCTCCACTTT

j_call: TRBJ1-3
cdr3_length: 15
clone_size: .
d_call: .
v_call: TRBV11-3
cdr3_aa: CASQTAAGRGNTIYF
cdr3_nt: TGTGCCAGCCAAACGGCAGCCGGGAGGGGAAACACCATATATTTT

j_call: TRBJ1-2
cdr3_length: 15
clone_size: .
d_call: .
v_call: TRBV6-1
cdr3_aa: CASSDWAGVNYGYTF
cdr3_nt: TGTGCCAGCAGTGATTGGGCAGGGGTTAACTATGGCTACACCTTC

j_call: TRBJ1-1
cdr3_length: 17
clone_size: .
d_call: .
v_call: TRBV28
cdr3_aa: CASSSHSRGLGNTEAFF
cdr3_nt: TGTGCCAGCAGTTCCCACTCTAGGGGGTTGGGGAACACTGAAGCTTTCTTT

j_call: TRBJ1-1
cdr3_length: 13
clone_size: .
d_call: .
v_call: TRBV20-1
cdr3_aa: CSASRGLSTEAFF
cdr3_nt: TGCAGTGCTAGTAGGGGCCTGTCGACTGAAGCTTTCTTT

j_call: TRBJ2-3
cdr3_length: 14
clone_size: .
d_call: .
v_call: TRBV30
cdr3_aa: CAWSKGGGTDTQYF
cdr3_nt: TGTGCCTGGAGTAAAGGGGGTGGCACAGATACGCAGTATTTT

j_call: TRBJ2-3
cdr3_length: 16
clone_size: .
d_call: TRBD2
v_call: TRBV7-2
cdr3_aa: CASSLTSGRVRDTQYF
cdr3_nt: TGTGCCAGCAGCTTGACTAGCGGGAGGGTTCGGGATACGCAGTATTTT

j_call: TRBJ1-5
cdr3_length: 13
clone_size: .
d_call: .
v_call: TRBV7-2
cdr3_aa: CASSLITEQPQHF
cdr3_nt: TGTGCCAGCAGCTTAATAACCGAGCAGCCCCAGCATTTT

j_call: TRBJ2-5
cdr3_length: 12
clone_size: .
d_call: .
v_call: TRBV7-2
cdr3_aa: CASSLVRETQYF
cdr3_nt: TGTGCCAGCAGCTTAGTTCGGGAGACCCAGTACTTC